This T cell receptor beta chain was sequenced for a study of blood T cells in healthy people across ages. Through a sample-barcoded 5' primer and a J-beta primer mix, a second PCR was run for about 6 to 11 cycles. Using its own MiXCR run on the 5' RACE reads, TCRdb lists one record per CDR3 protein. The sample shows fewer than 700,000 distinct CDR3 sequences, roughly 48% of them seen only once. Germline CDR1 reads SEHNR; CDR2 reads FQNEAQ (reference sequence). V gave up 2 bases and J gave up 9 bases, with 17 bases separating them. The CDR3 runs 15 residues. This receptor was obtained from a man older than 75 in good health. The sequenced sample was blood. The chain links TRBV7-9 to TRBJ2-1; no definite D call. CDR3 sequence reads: CASSLPRPPHTEQFF. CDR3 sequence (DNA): TGTGCCAGCAGCTTACCTAGGCCCCCACACACTGAGCAGTTCTTC.